Listed here are 4 T cell receptor beta chains from one sample, sequenced in a study of T cell responses to AZD1222 COVID-19 vaccine. The method was immunoSEQ multiplex PCR; TCRdb's version includes in-frame clones alone and lacks a portion of them. The table has 100,000 to 150,000 clones, roughly 90% seen once. The sequences come from peripheral blood, collected on day 0 of AZD1222 vaccination. Receptor source: an adult in good health.

The rearrangement links TRBV4-2 to TRBJ2-7; the match to TRBD2 covers 12 bases. In germline, CDR1 is LGHNA, CDR2 YNFKEQ. The J segment lost 5 bases and the V segment lost 3 bases, leaving 8 bases of the junction unmatched. This CDR3 spans 16 amino acids. Here the CDR3 reads CASSQASGRAPDEQYF. The CDR3 bases are TGTGCCAGCAGCCAGGCTAGCGGGAGGGCCCCAGACGAGCAGTACTTC.

The chain links TRBV19 to TRBJ2-1; 11 bases map to TRBD2. Trimming cost V 0 bases and J 4 bases; bases outside gene matches: 14. Germline lookup yields CDR1 LNHDA and CDR2 SQIVND (reference sequence). The CDR3 runs to 20 residues. The CDR3 DNA sequence: TGTGCCAGTAGTATAGAGGGTAGCGGGAGGGCCCTTCTTTATTACAATGAGCAGTTCTTC. This sequence encodes CASSIEGSGRALLYYNEQFF.

The chain employs TRBV5-1 and TRBJ1-5; D possibly corresponds to TRBD1 (6 bases). This CDR3 is built from 15 residues. The germline V gene encodes CDR1 SGHRS and CDR2 YFSETQ. V was pared by 0 bases and J by 6 bases, with 13 bases between. In DNA form, the CDR3 reads TGCGCCAGCAGCTTGGGGGGGGCAGGCAGTCAGCCCCAGCATTTT. Translation gives CASSLGGAGSQPQHF.

This clone turned up a few times. The chain carries TRBV19 and TRBJ1-2; D call uncertain. Trimming cost V 5 bases and J 2 bases, with 15 bases left between them. The CDR3 contains 15 residues. CDR1 LNHDA and CDR2 SQIVND come from the germline V gene (reference sequence). DNA of the CDR3: TGTGCCAGTAGTTCAGCAGGAAATTTAAACTATGGCTACACCTTC. Protein product: CASSSAGNLNYGYTF.